The entry that follows covers one TCR beta chain sequence. Its antigen is not known. The source of the sample is a study of cytomegalovirus exposure and HLA in healthy donors. At the level of the study: The early release's HLA-typed donors yielded roughly 85 million unique TCRs.

Deletions cut 1 base from V and 0 bases from J, with 10 bases between. Germline V lookup: CDR1 MGHRA, CDR2 YSYEKL. This CDR3 region has 17 residues. Findings and caveats of the study: The listing of 150 to 200 TCR beta chains classed them as cytomegalovirus-associated. The study assumed roughly uniform donor sequencing depth for presence/absence analyses.

The PCR contained 60 Vbeta and 13 Jbeta primers. Generated by immunoSEQ multiplex PCR, the TCRdb table keeps only in-frame clones and is missing some. The sample lists some 170,000 clones, roughly 74% occurring once. Sequencing was carried out using PBMCs. The TCR comes from a female donor in good health and CMV-seronegative. The V call is TRBV4-1, the J call TRBJ2-6; no clear D gene. This CDR3 reads CASSQGPIASGANVLTF. The CDR3 region has the DNA TGCGCCAGCAGCCAAGGACCCATAGCCTCTGGGGCCAACGTCCTGACTTTC.